A selection of T cell receptor beta chains follows, all from one sample in a study of PD-1 blockade in mismatch repair-deficient tumors. The protocol was immunoSEQ multiplex PCR, while the TCRdb copy is restricted to in-frame clones and leaves out a portion. The sample yields some 120,000 clones, about nine tenths seen once. The source material was peripheral blood, sampled 72 weeks after starting pembrolizumab. The receptors were gathered from an adult with mismatch repair-deficient cancer. CDR3s include the opening cysteine and the closing phenylalanine or tryptophan. The D gene is left open where the match is weak. Some rows mark clone size as missing; the rest say once, few, many or name a class of expanded clone.

v_gene,d_gene,j_gene,abundance,CDR3aa,CDR3nt
TRBV4-2,-,TRBJ1-1,-,CASSPRLFGDTEAFF,TGTGCCAGCAGCCCCCGGTTGTTTGGGGACACTGAAGCTTTCTTT
TRBV13,-,TRBJ1-1,-,CASSLAPTEAFF,TGTGCCAGCAGCTTAGCTCCCACTGAAGCTTTCTTT
TRBV5-1,-,TRBJ2-7,-,CASSFGPRREQYF,TGCGCCAGCAGCTTTGGCCCCAGGCGCGAGCAGTACTTC
TRBV4-3,-,TRBJ1-4,-,CASSPGEKLFF,TGCGCCAGCAGCCCGGGTGAAAAACTGTTTTTT
TRBV6-6,-,TRBJ1-2,-,CASSYSSPTDYYGYTF,TGTGCCAGCAGTTACTCGTCCCCGACAGACTACTATGGCTACACCTTC
TRBV7-9,TRBD1,TRBJ2-2,-,CACSRQGVTGELFF,TGTGCCTGCAGCCGACAGGGGGTCACCGGGGAGCTGTTTTTT
TRBV18,-,TRBJ2-5,-,CASSETPQWTQYF,TGTGCCAGCTCAGAGACACCTCAGTGGACCCAGTACTTC
TRBV5-1,-,TRBJ2-1,-,CASTQTAHEQFF,TGCGCCAGCACGCAGACAGCTCATGAGCAGTTCTTC
TRBV4-3,-,TRBJ2-3,-,CASSQVFRGNTDTQYF,TGCGCCAGCAGCCAAGTTTTCCGAGGAAACACAGATACGCAGTATTTT
TRBV13,TRBD2,TRBJ2-4,large,CASSSSQSGSEAKNIQYF,TGTGCCAGCAGCTCGTCTCAGAGCGGGAGCGAAGCCAAAAACATTCAGTACTTC
TRBV27,-,TRBJ2-1,-,CASSWGPTSYNEQFF,TGTGCCAGCAGTTGGGGTCCCACGTCCTACAATGAGCAGTTCTTC
TRBV29-1,-,TRBJ1-2,few,CSAPRGGGYTF,TGCAGCGCCCCTCGGGGGGGAGGCTACACCTTC
TRBV27,-,TRBJ2-7,once,CASSLSRNSYEQYF,TGTGCCAGCAGTTTATCGCGGAACTCCTACGAGCAGTACTTC
TRBV7-2,TRBD1,TRBJ2-3,-,CASSRRDRITDTQYF,TGTGCCAGCAGCCGTCGGGACAGAATCACAGATACGCAGTATTTT
TRBV5-4,-,TRBJ2-7,-,CASSLGGRGEQYF,TGTGCCAGCAGCTTGGGGGGCAGGGGCGAGCAGTACTTC
TRBV4-2,-,TRBJ2-7,-,CASSQVADAYEQYF,TGTGCCAGCAGCCAAGTAGCGGACGCCTACGAGCAGTACTTC
TRBV28,TRBD2,TRBJ2-1,-,CASSWPREGSNEQFF,TGTGCCAGCAGCTGGCCGCGGGAGGGGTCTAATGAGCAGTTCTTC
TRBV29-1,-,TRBJ1-2,few,CSVPRPYGYTF,TGCAGCGTACCTCGCCCATATGGCTACACCTTC
TRBV30,-,TRBJ2-3,-,CAWSQWGETTTKPDTQYF,TGTGCCTGGAGTCAATGGGGAGAGACTACTACGAAACCAGATACGCAGTATTTT
TRBV13,TRBD2,TRBJ2-7,-,CASSPGTSGNSYEQYF,TGTGCCAGCAGCCCAGGGACTAGCGGGAACTCCTACGAGCAGTACTTC
TRBV5-1,-,TRBJ1-1,-,CASSPVDGARTEAFF,TGCGCCAGCAGCCCCGTCGACGGGGCGAGAACTGAAGCTTTCTTT
TRBV30,-,TRBJ2-5,-,CAWRRLSHQETQYF,TGTGCCTGGAGGCGACTGAGCCACCAAGAGACCCAGTACTTC
TRBV29-1,-,TRBJ1-4,-,CSAKRPGGKLFF,TGCAGCGCCAAAAGACCGGGCGGAAAACTGTTTTTT
TRBV4-2,TRBD2,TRBJ2-7,-,CASSPRLAETYEQYF,TGTGCCAGCAGCCCGAGACTAGCGGAGACCTACGAGCAGTACTTC
TRBV6-5,-,TRBJ1-1,-,CASSYSPGLTEAFF,TGTGCCAGCAGTTATTCTCCAGGTCTCACTGAAGCTTTCTTT
TRBV18,-,TRBJ2-5,-,CASSPPNEETQYF,TGTGCCAGCTCACCACCCAATGAAGAGACCCAGTACTTC
TRBV5-6,-,TRBJ1-2,-,CASSLGTNGYTF,TGTGCCAGCAGCTTGGGAACAAATGGCTACACCTTC
TRBV28,-,TRBJ1-1,-,CASDSRGMNTEAFF,TGTGCCAGCGACTCGAGGGGTATGAACACTGAAGCTTTCTTT
TRBV7-2,TRBD2,TRBJ2-7,-,CASSLTSGRAPYEQYF,TGTGCCAGCAGCTTGACTAGCGGGAGGGCCCCCTACGAGCAGTACTTC
TRBV10-3,-,TRBJ2-7,-,CAIKRPGQAYEQYF,TGTGCCATCAAGAGACCGGGACAAGCCTACGAGCAGTACTTC
TRBV10-2,TRBD1,TRBJ1-1,-,CASRGTVEDTEAFF,TGCGCCAGCAGGGGGACAGTTGAAGACACTGAAGCTTTCTTT
TRBV19,-,TRBJ2-2,few,CASNSFFSGELFF,TGTGCCAGTAACTCATTTTTTTCCGGGGAGCTGTTTTTT
TRBV5-4,TRBD2,TRBJ2-2,once,CASSLLSLAGNTGELFF,TGTGCCAGCAGCTTGCTTTCACTAGCGGGAAACACCGGGGAGCTGTTTTTT
TRBV6-1,-,TRBJ2-6,-,CASSVTFSGANVLTF,TGTGCCAGCAGCGTGACGTTCTCTGGGGCCAACGTCCTGACTTTC
TRBV12-5,TRBD2,TRBJ2-3,-,CASGLAGVTDTQYF,TGTGCTAGTGGACTAGCGGGAGTAACAGATACGCAGTATTTT
TRBV7-2,-,TRBJ2-1,once,CASSLVGDSSYNEQFF,TGTGCCAGCAGCTTAGTGGGTGACAGCTCCTACAATGAGCAGTTCTTC
TRBV19,-,TRBJ2-1,-,CASSRTGTPYNEQFF,TGTGCCAGTAGTCGAACGGGGACGCCTTACAATGAGCAGTTCTTC
TRBV5-1,TRBD1,TRBJ2-1,-,CASIRDRGLSEQFF,TGCGCCAGCATACGGGACAGGGGGCTAAGTGAGCAGTTCTTC
TRBV5-1,-,TRBJ2-1,-,CASSGRGETYNEQFF,TGCGCCAGCAGCGGTAGGGGCGAAACGTACAATGAGCAGTTCTTC
TRBV13,-,TRBJ2-7,few,CASSPPGPYEQYF,TGTGCCAGCAGCCCCCCAGGGCCCTACGAGCAGTACTTC
TRBV9,TRBD2,TRBJ2-3,few,CASSVRTSLLTDTQYF,TGTGCCAGCAGCGTACGGACTAGCCTCCTCACAGATACGCAGTATTTT
TRBV13,TRBD1,TRBJ2-7,few,CASSLNRGREQYF,TGTGCCAGCAGCTTGAACAGGGGGCGTGAGCAGTACTTC
TRBV9,-,TRBJ2-1,-,CASSVNGAPYNEQFF,TGTGCCAGCAGCGTCAACGGGGCCCCCTACAATGAGCAGTTCTTC
TRBV10-1,-,TRBJ2-5,-,CASSESQTTTQETQYF,TGCGCCAGCAGTGAGTCCCAGACTACTACCCAAGAGACCCAGTACTTC
TRBV5-5,-,TRBJ2-1,-,CASSLGGLEQFF,TGTGCCAGCAGCTTGGGGGGACTTGAGCAGTTCTTC
TRBV30,-,TRBJ1-4,-,CAWTGLMNEKLFF,TGTGCCTGGACAGGTTTAATGAATGAAAAACTGTTTTTT
TRBV4-1,-,TRBJ2-3,-,CASSQVGGPTDTQYF,TGCGCCAGCAGCCAAGTGGGCGGTCCCACAGATACGCAGTATTTT
TRBV5-4,TRBD1,TRBJ2-7,-,CASSPARDRTYEQYF,TGTGCCAGCAGCCCAGCCCGGGACAGGACCTACGAGCAGTACTTC
TRBV28,-,TRBJ2-1,-,CASSLRAGNNEQFF,TGTGCCAGCAGTTTAAGGGCGGGGAACAATGAGCAGTTCTTC